This passage covers 29 T cell receptor beta chains from one sample sequenced in a study of blood T cell repertoires in COVID-19. The data were produced by immunoSEQ multiplex PCR, yet TCRdb's version contains in-frame clones alone and is incomplete. The sample records under 100,000 clones, around four fifths being singletons. Sequenced input: peripheral blood. These receptors originate from a woman between 65 and 79 years old with active or convalescent COVID-19.

The rearrangement uses TRBV7-8 and TRBJ2-4, with 15 positions matching TRBD2. Germline trimming cut 5 bases from V and 6 bases from J; bases unmatched to any gene: 8. CDR1 SGHVS and CDR2 FQNEAQ come from the germline V gene. The CDR3 totals 17 residues. CDR3 sequence (DNA): TGTGCCAGCAGCGAAAAGAGGACTAGCGGGGGGGGAAACATTCAGTACTTC. Translation gives CASSEKRTSGGGNIQYF.

The chain recombines TRBV5-1 with TRBJ1-5; 9 bases are shared with TRBD1. Germline V lookup: CDR1 SGHRS, CDR2 YFSETQ. The CDR3 runs to 20 residues. Trimming removed 5 bases from V and 2 bases from J; junction bases left unmatched: 20. In DNA, the CDR3 is TGCGCCAGCAGTTCGGCACGCCGACAGGGGGGGGTTACAGGCAATCAGCCCCAGCATTTT. Protein: CASSSARRQGGVTGNQPQHF.

The chain has TRBV7-4 and TRBJ1-3, with no clear D. CDR3 length equals 13 residues. CDR1 SGHVT and CDR2 SQSDAQ come from the germline V gene. With 3 bases removed from V and 1 base from J, the gap between germline ends came to 4 bases. As DNA, the CDR3 is TGTGCCAGCAGCTTGCGATCTGGAAACACCATATATTTT. Translation gives CASSLRSGNTIYF.

This chain uses TRBV6-2 or TRBV6-3 with TRBJ2-3, with TRBD2 identical over 7 bases. CDR1 and CDR2 (germline): MNHEY, SVGEGT. The CDR3 spans 20 residues. V gave up 2 bases and J gave up 0 bases; unmatched junction bases: 17. The CDR3 sequence: CASSYPPREGEITSTDTQYF. The DNA of the CDR3 is TGTGCCAGCAGTTACCCCCCGAGGGAGGGTGAAATTACTAGCACAGATACGCAGTATTTT.

This clone was observed a single time. The chain is built from TRBV19 and TRBJ2-7; D may be TRBD2 (6 bases). The CDR3 loop spans 14 amino acids. Trimming removed 4 bases from V and 3 bases from J, with 13 bases in between. Germline V gene lookup returns CDR1 LNHDA and CDR2 SQIVND (reference sequence). The CDR3 loop is CASSRPGVGYEQYF. In DNA form, the CDR3 reads TGTGCCAGTAGTAGGCCGGGGGTAGGCTACGAGCAGTACTTC.

The chain links TRBV6-5 to TRBJ2-7, with 10 nucleotides matching TRBD2. CDR1 and CDR2 from the germline V gene are MNHEY and SVGAGI. V lost 4 bases, J lost 1 base, and 7 bases stayed unmatched. This CDR3 has 16 residues. The CDR3 DNA reads TGTGCCAGCAGTTCCCTGACTAGCGGGTCGTCCTACGAGCAGTACTTC. Its protein product is CASSSLTSGSSYEQYF.

The chain combines TRBV19 with TRBJ1-1; unclear D gene. Germline V gene lookup returns CDR1 LNHDA and CDR2 SQIVND (reference sequence). Trimming shortened V by 5 bases and J by 11 bases, and 15 bases separated the two germline ends. This CDR3 comprises 12 residues. The CDR3 DNA sequence: TGTGCCAGTAGTGATTACCCCACCAGGGCTTTCTTT. Protein sequence: CASSDYPTRAFF.

The V and J genes are TRBV7-2 and TRBJ2-2, with D possibly matching TRBD1 (5 bases). Trimming stripped 6 bases from V and 3 bases from J, with 11 bases between. In germline, CDR1 is SGHTA, CDR2 FQGNSA. This CDR3 region has 14 residues. CDR3 sequence (DNA): TGTGCCAGCAGAACTGACAGTCACACCGGGGAGCTGTTTTTT. As protein: CASRTDSHTGELFF.

The chain carries TRBV27 and TRBJ2-7; tentative D call: TRBD1 (6 bases). V was trimmed by 6 bases and J by 6 bases, leaving 18 bases between them. CDR1 and CDR2 from the germline V gene are MNHEY and SMNVEV (reference sequence). CDR3 size: 14 residues. CDR3: CASRSQGSVGEQYF. The CDR3 nucleotides are TGTGCCAGCAGGTCCCAGGGGAGCGTGGGCGAGCAGTACTTC.

The gene calls are TRBV6-5 and TRBJ1-1; 8 nucleotides agree with TRBD1. CDR3 length: 12 residues. V lost 6 bases to trimming and J lost 3 bases; unmatched junction nucleotides: 0. Germline V gives CDR1 MNHEY, CDR2 SVGAGI. CDR3 in DNA: TGTGCCAGCAGGACAGGGGACACTGAAGCTTTCTTT. Residues: CASRTGDTEAFF.

This chain uses TRBV20-1 with TRBJ1-5, with D possibly matching TRBD1 (5 bases). The V end lost 3 bases, the J end lost 3 bases, and 15 bases lay between the germline ends. The germline V gene has CDR1 DFQATT and CDR2 SNEGSKA (reference sequence). The CDR3 runs 15 residues. CDR3 DNA sequence: TGCAGTGCTAGTCCCAACACAGGTTTCAATCAGCCCCAGCATTTT. It specifies CSASPNTGFNQPQHF.

The chain is built from TRBV5-1 and TRBJ1-2; TRBD1 aligns across 8 bases. J was trimmed by 4 bases and V by 3 bases; bases with no gene match: 8. The CDR3 totals 15 residues. Germline CDR1 is SGHRS and CDR2 is YFSETQ. The CDR3 reads CASSSLQGVGYGYTF. The CDR3 DNA reads TGCGCCAGCAGCTCCCTACAGGGGGTTGGCTATGGCTACACCTTC.

The chain uses TRBV5-8 and TRBJ2-7; TRBD1 matches at 9 bases. The CDR3 has 13 residues. J gave up 5 bases and V 3 bases, and 3 bases lay outside the gene matches. CDR1 SGHTS and CDR2 YDEGEE come from the germline V gene. CDR3 coding DNA: TGTGCCAGCAGCTCGGACAGGGGCCACGAGCAGTACTTC. Translation gives CASSSDRGHEQYF.

This chain uses TRBV6-2 or TRBV6-3 with TRBJ2-1; 7 bases are shared with TRBD1. V trimming: 2 bases; J trimming: 4 bases; junction bases outside the gene matches: 8. Germline values: CDR1 MNHEY, CDR2 SVGEGT. The CDR3 length is 16 residues. The DNA of the CDR3 is TGTGCCAGCAGTTACCGGGCCGGGACAGCATACAATGAGCAGTTCTTC. Protein sequence: CASSYRAGTAYNEQFF.

This clone was recorded a few times. The chain is built from TRBV4-1 and TRBJ1-2; D is possibly TRBD1 (6 bases). This CDR3 comprises 14 residues. CDR1 and CDR2 from the germline V gene are MGHRA and YSYEKL. Trimming shortened V by 3 bases and J by 5 bases, and 13 bases separated the two germline ends. The CDR3: CASSQSRDIYGYTF. In DNA form, the CDR3 reads TGCGCCAGCAGCCAGTCCCGGGACATTTATGGCTACACCTTC.

The chain is built from TRBV7-2 and TRBJ2-7, with 9 bases aligning to TRBD1. The CDR3 sequence is 15 residues long. CDR1 is SGHTA and CDR2 is FQGNSA in the germline V gene. J was trimmed by 4 bases and V by 5 bases; bases with no gene match: 9. CDR3 region: CASSRTGTGKYEQYF. The CDR3 DNA reads TGTGCCAGCAGCCGGACCGGGACAGGGAAGTACGAGCAGTACTTC. Based on the CDR3 plus reference TRBV7-2 and TRBJ2-7, the full variable domain is GAGVSQSPSNKVTEKGKDVELRCDPISGHTALYWYRQSLGQGLEFLIYFQGNSAPDKSGLPSDRFSAERTGGSVSTLTIQRTQQEDSAVYLCASSRTGTGKYEQYFGPGTRLTVT.

The chain couples TRBV6-4 to TRBJ1-2, with 10 bases that match TRBD1. The V segment lost 11 bases and the J segment 0 bases; nucleotides outside the gene matches: 15. Germline-derived CDR1 and CDR2 are MRHNA and SNTAGT. This CDR3 region has 17 residues. The CDR3 spells CAGASGTGELSNYGYTF. The CDR3, as DNA: TGTGCCGGAGCAAGCGGGACAGGGGAATTGTCTAACTATGGCTACACCTTC.

The chain carries TRBV30 and TRBJ2-1, with 16 bases aligning to TRBD2. The CDR3 is 16 residues long. The trim removed 4 bases at V and 9 bases at J, leaving 9 bases unmatched. The V gene's germline CDR1 is GTSNPN and CDR2 SVGIG (reference sequence). The CDR3 DNA is TGTGCCTGGAAAAAACCCGGGACTAGCGGGGGGGCTGAGCAGTTCTTC. Protein: CAWKKPGTSGGAEQFF.

The CDR3 bases are TGTGCCAGCTCACCTGACATTAGTTCACCCCTCCACTTT. Encoded protein: CASSPDISSPLHF. The chain joins TRBV18 to TRBJ1-6; D is unresolved. The CDR3 is 13 amino acids. Germline CDR1 reads KGHSH; CDR2 reads LQKENI. The ends were cut back, 3 bases at V and 9 bases at J, with 9 bases in the middle.

V gene TRBV5-1 combines with J gene TRBJ2-5; D is perhaps TRBD1 (5 bases). CDR1 and CDR2 (germline): SGHRS, YFSETQ. The V end was cut by 0 bases, the J end by 5 bases, with 14 bases between. This CDR3 contains 15 residues. CDR3 amino acids: CASSLVPDIGETQYF. In DNA, the CDR3 is TGCGCCAGCAGCTTGGTCCCGGACATAGGGGAGACCCAGTACTTC.

This clone was found a few times. V is TRBV5-4 and J is TRBJ2-5; D may be TRBD2 (5 bases). The CDR3 has 14 amino acids. Trimming left V 4 bases short and J 7 bases short, with 17 bases between. Germline V lookup: CDR1 SGHNT, CDR2 YYREEE (reference sequence). This chain's CDR3 is CASSTPGSPGTQYF. In DNA, the CDR3 is TGTGCCAGCAGCACCCCGGGGTCCCCGGGGACCCAGTACTTC.

V and J are TRBV5-1 and TRBJ2-5; maybe TRBD2 (6 bases). Deletions cut 4 bases from V and 6 bases from J, with 13 bases between. CDR3 size: 13 residues. In germline, CDR1 is SGHRS, CDR2 YFSETQ. As DNA, the CDR3 is TGCGCCAGCAGCCCGGAGGGCCTAAAGACCCAGTACTTC. Translating gives CASSPEGLKTQYF.

This clone came up once. The DNA for the CDR3 is TGTGCCAGCAGCCAAGGAGGGCAGGCGTACTCTGGAAACACCATATATTTT. This codes for CASSQGGQAYSGNTIYF. The genes are TRBV3-1 (or the pseudogene TRBV3-2) and TRBJ1-3; no reliable D call. Germline-derived CDR1 and CDR2 are LGHDT and YNNKEL (reference sequence). V dropped 1 base and J dropped 0 bases, with 13 bases sitting between them. The length of the CDR3 is 17 residues.

CDR3 coding DNA: TGTGCCATCAGCGAAAGTTGGCGCGGAACGGGAGAACTGTTTTTT. Its translation is CAISESWRGTGELFF. The rearrangement uses TRBV10-3 and TRBJ1-4; D is unclear. Germline V gives CDR1 ENHRY, CDR2 SYGVKD. This CDR3 contains 15 residues. Trimming left V 6 bases short and J 12 bases short, with 23 bases between.

J is TRBJ1-4 and V is TRBV7-9; 8 bases fit TRBD1. Germline V CDR1 and CDR2: SEHNR, FQNEAQ (reference sequence). J gave up 7 bases and V 6 bases, and 7 bases lay outside the gene matches. This CDR3 is built from 14 residues. DNA for the CDR3: TGTGCCAGCAGACCCACAGGGGGAGGTGAAAAACTGTTTTTT. Translating gives CASRPTGGGEKLFF.

V and J are TRBV5-4 and TRBJ2-7; perhaps TRBD2 as D (6 bases). Trimming removed 1 base at V and 3 bases at J, with 11 bases between. CDR1 SGHNT and CDR2 YYREEE come from the germline V gene (reference sequence). CDR3 size: 14 residues. Written as DNA, the CDR3 is TGTGCCAGCAGCTTGCGGGGGAGAGGCTACGAGCAGTACTTC. Protein product: CASSLRGRGYEQYF. The variable domain in full, completed from reference TRBV5-4 and TRBJ2-7, reads ETGVTQSPTHLIKTRGQQVTLRCSSQSGHNTVSWYQQALGQGPQFIFQYYREEENGRGNFPPRFSGLQFPNYSSELNVNALELDDSALYLCASSLRGRGYEQYFGPGTRLTVT.

This clone has more than one count but fewer than ten. CDR3 sequence reads: CSVGHSGDTQYF. The CDR3 DNA follows: TGCAGCGTTGGACATTCCGGCGATACGCAGTATTTT. This chain connects TRBV29-1 to TRBJ2-3; D remains ambiguous. Germline CDR1 is SQVTM and CDR2 is ANQGSEA. V was pared by 4 bases and J by 6 bases, with 11 bases between. The CDR3 is 12 amino acids.

V and J are TRBV27 and TRBJ2-1, with TRBD2 matching over 8 bases. Germline loops: CDR1 MNHEY, CDR2 SMNVEV (reference sequence). The V and J ends lost 3 bases and 4 bases, in that order; junction bases with no gene match: 5. The CDR3 covers 15 residues. CDR3 sequence (DNA): TGTGCCAGCAGTTTGACTAGCGAGTCTTACAATGAGCAGTTCTTC. Amino acid sequence: CASSLTSESYNEQFF.

CDR3 coding DNA: TGCGCCAGCAGCCAAGATCAAGGGGGCGGAAACACCATATATTTT. Translated: CASSQDQGGGNTIYF. The V and J genes are TRBV4-1 and TRBJ1-3; TRBD1 aligns across 7 bases. Germline V gene lookup returns CDR1 MGHRA and CDR2 YSYEKL. CDR3 length: 15 residues. V lost 0 bases, J lost 4 bases, and 3 bases stayed unmatched.